The 28 T cell receptor beta chains presented below share a single source sample, sequenced in a study of neoadjuvant anti-PD-1 for oral cavity cancer (dated by TCRdb to the early 2020s). Library preparation employed the immunoSEQ multiplex PCR assay. The table comes from immuneACCESS by way of TCRdb, which keeps in-frame sequences with V and J called. Part of the clones is missing from these tables; in studies checked, under half for an unresolved V gene and the rest for unknown reasons. This sample is represented by about 37,000 clones; 35% to 40% of them were singletons. The top ten clonotypes cover roughly 16% of the sample. The time point label here, explained by the study, means: after neoadjuvant nivolumab, at surgical resection. Sequenced material: tumor tissue, taken after nivolumab (anti-PD-1) treatment. The receptors stem from a person aged 35-79 years with oral cavity squamous cell carcinoma.

The chain has TRBV28 and TRBJ2-7, with D unclear. The CDR3 has 14 amino acids. Between the trimmed V and J ends, which lost 7 bases and 2 bases, there was a span of 15 bases. Germline V lookup: CDR1 MDHEN, CDR2 SYDVKM. CDR3 nucleotides: TGTGCCAGCACCGAACGATCGTCCCCCTACGAGCAGTACTTC. Its translation is CASTERSSPYEQYF. Full variable domain (missing parts from reference TRBV28 and TRBJ2-7): DVKVTQSSRYLVKRTGEKVFLECVQDMDHENMFWYRQDPGLGLRLIYFSYDVKMKEKGDIPEGYSVSREKKERFSLILESASTNQTSMYLCASTERSSPYEQYFGPGTRLTVT.

At least ten counts were recorded for this clone. The chain combines TRBV11-2 with TRBJ1-2; 10 bases are a match to TRBD1. This CDR3 contains 16 residues. Germline values: CDR1 SGHAT, CDR2 FQNNGV. V was clipped by 1 base and J by 8 bases; unmatched bases: 10. The chain's CDR3 is CASSLVSDRGRGGYTF. CDR3 nucleotide sequence: TGTGCCAGCAGCTTAGTCTCTGACAGGGGGCGAGGGGGCTACACCTTC.

There are many counts of this clone. This chain connects TRBV23-1 to TRBJ2-7; no clear D. TRBV23-1 is flagged as an ORF with uncertain function. There are 15 residues in the CDR3. With 4 bases removed from V and 3 bases from J, the gap between germline ends came to 16 bases. The CDR3 nucleotides read TGCGCCAGCAGTCCACCGTTGCGTAGTGGCTACGAGCAGTACTTC. Residues: CASSPPLRSGYEQYF.

This clone was found many times. J is TRBJ1-2 and V is TRBV14; D is uncertain. The ends were cut back, 4 bases at V and 4 bases at J, with 7 bases in the middle. Germline V lookup: CDR1 SGHDN, CDR2 FVKESK. The CDR3 loop spans 12 amino acids. In nucleotides, the CDR3 is TGTGCCAGCAGCCTCGGGATCTATGGCTACACCTTC. It encodes CASSLGIYGYTF.

The chain uses TRBV5-1 and TRBJ2-1, with TRBD2 as a possible D gene (5 bases). This CDR3 contains 15 residues. Between the trimmed V and J ends, which lost 4 bases and 4 bases, there was a span of 15 bases. Germline values: CDR1 SGHRS, CDR2 YFSETQ. As DNA, the CDR3 is TGCGCCAGCAGCGAGCTGGACTCAAATTACAATGAGCAGTTCTTC. Its translation: CASSELDSNYNEQFF.

The chain carries TRBV28 and TRBJ1-2, with D perhaps TRBD1 (6 bases). CDR3 length: 13 amino acids. V was cut by 3 bases and J by 7 bases, with 12 bases left in between. The germline V gene has CDR1 MDHEN and CDR2 SYDVKM. DNA for the CDR3: TGTGCCAGCAGTTTGAATCCCAGGGGTGGCTACACCTTC. Translating gives CASSLNPRGGYTF.

This clone occurred a few times. The J gene is TRBJ2-4, the V gene TRBV10-3, with 7 bases aligning to TRBD2. V lost 6 bases to trimming and J lost 2 bases; unmatched junction nucleotides: 19. In germline, CDR1 is ENHRY, CDR2 SYGVKD. The CDR3 contains 19 residues. The CDR3 DNA reads TGTGCCATCAGCAGCACCCCTCTACTGGCGGGGGTGACCAAAAACATTCAGTACTTC. It encodes CAISSTPLLAGVTKNIQYF.

This clone ranks as medium-sized. The V call is TRBV11-2, the J call TRBJ2-2, with 9 bases fitting TRBD1. V shed 6 bases and J 7 bases; nucleotides not matched to a gene: 3. Looked up from germline, CDR1 is SGHAT and CDR2 is FQNNGV. CDR3 length equals 13 residues. Written as DNA, the CDR3 is TGTGCCAGCAGAGGGACAGGGCTCGGGGAGCTGTTTTTT. It is translated as CASRGTGLGELFF.

This clone was observed at least ten times. The chain employs TRBV5-5 and TRBJ2-7; 9 nucleotides agree with TRBD1. Trimming took 5 bases from V and 7 from J; bases not matched to a gene: 13. Per germline, CDR1 SGHKS and CDR2 YYEKEE (reference sequence). The CDR3 has 15 amino acids. CDR3 nucleotide sequence: TGTGCCAGCAGATCTAAACCGGGACAGGGCGGAGAGCAGTACTTC. Translation: CASRSKPGQGGEQYF.

This clone was seen only a few times. The chain carries TRBV19 and TRBJ1-5, with D perhaps TRBD1 (5 bases). The V end was cut by 5 bases, the J end by 6 bases, with 17 bases between. The germline V gene encodes CDR1 LNHDA and CDR2 SQIVND (reference sequence). The CDR3 loop spans 15 amino acids. CDR3 protein: CASSAWGGLGQPQHF. Here the CDR3 DNA reads TGTGCCAGTAGTGCCTGGGGGGGGTTGGGTCAGCCCCAGCATTTT.

The chain uses TRBV5-1 and TRBJ2-1; 11 nucleotides agree with TRBD1. The germline V gene has CDR1 SGHRS and CDR2 YFSETQ. CDR3 length: 15 amino acids. The junction had 4 bases not matched to a gene; V was cut back by 2 bases and J by 6 bases. The CDR3 protein is CASSLPGTGGNEQFF. The CDR3, as DNA: TGCGCCAGCAGCTTACCCGGGACAGGGGGCAATGAGCAGTTCTTC.

This rearrangement joins TRBV27 to TRBJ2-1; a possible D gene is TRBD2 (6 bases). The CDR3 runs 15 residues. Trimming removed 3 bases from V and 7 bases from J, with 16 bases in between. CDR1 is MNHEY, CDR2 SMNVEV, per germline (reference sequence). For the CDR3, the DNA is TGTGCCAGCAGTTTTGATACGGGAGTTCGAAATGAGCAGTTCTTC. Its protein is CASSFDTGVRNEQFF.

V and J are TRBV30 and TRBJ2-1; 12 bases fit TRBD1. CDR1 and CDR2 from the germline V gene are GTSNPN and SVGIG (reference sequence). CDR3 size: 18 residues. With 0 bases clipped from V and 7 bases from J, the junction kept 13 bases outside the gene matches. CDR3: CAWSVGTGGLAEINEQFF. DNA of the CDR3: TGTGCCTGGAGTGTAGGGACAGGGGGCCTAGCGGAGATTAATGAGCAGTTCTTC.

By sample fraction, this clone is medium-sized. V usage is TRBV19 and J usage is TRBJ2-5, with 9 bases aligning to TRBD1. The ends lost 6 bases at V and 4 bases at J; junction bases unmatched: 6. CDR3 size: 14 residues. Germline V gives CDR1 LNHDA, CDR2 SQIVND (reference sequence). CDR3 protein: CASSRQGVGETQYF. CDR3 DNA sequence: TGTGCCAGTAGCCGACAGGGGGTGGGAGAGACCCAGTACTTC.

This clone was seen once. V gene TRBV27 combines with J gene TRBJ2-7, with 7 bases that match TRBD1. The CDR3 is made up of 16 amino acids. V was clipped by 2 bases and J by 2 bases; unmatched bases: 9. Germline V CDR1 and CDR2: MNHEY, SMNVEV (reference sequence). This CDR3 reads CASSLPSGQGAYEQYF. DNA of the CDR3: TGTGCCAGCAGTTTACCCAGTGGTCAGGGGGCCTACGAGCAGTACTTC.

The chain joins TRBV29-1 to TRBJ2-1, with 8 bases identical to TRBD1. Germline V lookup: CDR1 SQVTM, CDR2 ANQGSEA. This CDR3 comprises 13 residues. The CDR3 loop reads CRIETGVPNEQFF. CDR3 nucleotides: TGCAGGATCGAGACAGGGGTCCCCAATGAGCAGTTCTTC.

This rearrangement joins TRBV2 to TRBJ2-5; D perhaps matches TRBD2 (6 bases). The germline V gene has CDR1 SNHLY and CDR2 FYNNEI. This CDR3 region has 14 residues. V lost 5 bases and J 1 base, leaving 11 bases between the germline ends. The CDR3 region has the DNA TGTGCCAGCAGTTCAACTAGCAGCCAAGAGACCCAGTACTTC. Its translation: CASSSTSSQETQYF.

In this sample, this clone turned up once. This chain connects TRBV9 to TRBJ2-7; 7 bases match TRBD2. From germline, CDR1 is SGDLS and CDR2 YYNGEE. The CDR3 contains 15 residues. The V gene end was trimmed by 4 bases and the J gene end by 3 bases; junction bases not matched to a gene: 10. Written as DNA, the CDR3 is TGTGCCAGCAGCCCCCAGGAGCGGGGTTACTACGAGCAGTACTTC. It yields the protein CASSPQERGYYEQYF.

This rearrangement joins TRBV4-1 to TRBJ1-2, with D possibly being TRBD1 (5 bases). The CDR3 sequence is 13 residues long. Germline CDR1 and CDR2: MGHRA and YSYEKL. Trimming left V 5 bases short and J 2 bases short, with 9 bases between. This chain's CDR3 is CASSEWGNYGYTF. In DNA, the CDR3 is TGCGCCAGCAGCGAGTGGGGGAACTATGGCTACACCTTC.

This clone was found a few times. V and J are TRBV7-9 and TRBJ1-2; 8 bases are a match to TRBD1. This CDR3 spans 16 amino acids. Germline loops: CDR1 SEHNR, CDR2 FQNEAQ (reference sequence). The junction had 13 bases not matched to a gene; V was cut back by 6 bases and J by 4 bases. The CDR3 sequence: CASRPRQGHLGYGYTF. DNA of the CDR3: TGTGCCAGCAGACCTCGACAGGGGCACCTGGGCTATGGCTACACCTTC.

The chain joins TRBV19 to TRBJ2-7, with TRBD1 as a possible D gene (7 bases). Per the germline V gene, CDR1 is LNHDA and CDR2 is SQIVND (reference sequence). Trimming took off 6 bases at V and 2 bases at J, with 14 bases between the two ends. The CDR3 totals 14 residues. The CDR3 bases are TGTGCCAGTAGGAGGGGGCGCGGGACCTACGAGCAGTACTTC. This translates into CASRRGRGTYEQYF.

The chain employs TRBV5-1 and TRBJ2-1, with TRBD2 matching 7 bases. Trimming at V came to 0 bases and at J to 4 bases, leaving 10 bases not matched to a gene. Per germline, CDR1 SGHRS and CDR2 YFSETQ. The CDR3 is 17 residues long. This chain's CDR3 is CASSLAPSGGVYNEQFF. CDR3 DNA: TGCGCCAGCAGCTTGGCTCCTAGCGGAGGCGTATACAATGAGCAGTTCTTC. Using reference TRBV5-1 and TRBJ2-1 for the parts outside the CDR3, the full variable domain is KAGVTQTPRYLIKTRGQQVTLSCSPISGHRSVSWYQQTPGQGLQFLFEYFSETQRNKGNFPGRFSGRQFSNSRSEMNVSTLELGDSALYLCASSLAPSGGVYNEQFFGPGTRLTVL.

This clone was detected only a few times. The chain has TRBV19 and TRBJ1-5, with unresolved D. Trimming removed 5 bases at V and 7 bases at J, with 18 bases between. CDR1 is LNHDA, CDR2 SQIVND, per germline (reference sequence). The CDR3 length is 15 residues. CDR3 protein: CASSRAMAVEQPQHF. The CDR3 coding sequence is TGTGCCAGTAGTCGGGCCATGGCCGTGGAGCAGCCCCAGCATTTT.

This clone has more than one count but fewer than ten. This rearrangement joins TRBV4-1 to TRBJ2-2, with 10 positions matching TRBD1. There are 16 residues in the CDR3. CDR1 and CDR2 from the germline V gene are MGHRA and YSYEKL. The V gene end was trimmed by 6 bases and the J gene end by 3 bases; junction bases not matched to a gene: 7. CDR3 loop: CASSLPGQGYTGELFF. The CDR3 nucleotides read TGCGCCAGCAGTCTTCCGGGACAGGGGTACACCGGGGAGCTGTTTTTT.

This clone showed up just a few times. DNA for the CDR3: TGCGCCAGCAGCGCCAGCTCTCGAACACGAGAGACCCAGTACTTC. Translated, it gives CASSASSRTRETQYF. The rearrangement uses TRBV4-1 and TRBJ2-5, with no clear D. The CDR3 consists of 15 residues. Trimming cost V 5 bases and J 4 bases, with 17 bases left between them. The germline gives CDR1 MGHRA, CDR2 YSYEKL.

This clone was detected a few times. V is TRBV7-2 and J is TRBJ2-1, with 7 positions matching TRBD1. The V gene end was trimmed by 0 bases and the J gene end by 13 bases; junction bases not matched to a gene: 3. CDR1 and CDR2 from the germline V gene are SGHTA and FQGNSA. The CDR3 loop spans 12 amino acids. The DNA for the CDR3 is TGTGCCAGCAGCTTAGCGGACAGGACCCAGTTCTTC. The encoded protein is CASSLADRTQFF.

At least ten counts were recorded for this clone. Additional DNA sequences in this sample encode the identical CDR3. The genes are TRBV25-1 and TRBJ1-2, with unresolved D. Trimming left V 2 bases short and J 4 bases short, with 5 bases between. The CDR3 contains 12 residues. Germline V gene lookup returns CDR1 MGHDK and CDR2 SYGVNS. The CDR3 bases are TGTGCCAGCAGTGAAAGGGCCTATGGCTACACCTTC. Amino acid sequence: CASSERAYGYTF.

The V and J genes are TRBV29-1 and TRBJ2-7, with a tentative D call TRBD2 (5 bases). Germline lookup yields CDR1 SQVTM and CDR2 ANQGSEA. The CDR3 sequence is 13 residues long. V shed 4 bases and J shed 0 bases, with 10 bases lying between them. The CDR3 coding sequence is TGCAGCGTTGCCTTGGACTCCTCCTACGAGCAGTACTTC. It translates to CSVALDSSYEQYF.